Listed below are T cell receptor beta chains from one sample, sequenced in a study of T cells in localized non-small cell lung cancer. Clones were read by immunoSEQ multiplex PCR, and TCRdb kept only the in-frame ones, dropping some. This sample has around 5,600 clones, with 20% to 25% found just once. The sequences come from lung tumor tissue, collected before any cancer treatment. The receptors stem from a female donor at least 60 years old with stage I lung adenocarcinoma. Each CDR3 is given with its conserved first and last residue. The D gene is left open where the match is weak.

cdr3_aa	d_call	cdr3_length	v_call	j_call
CASSLPSGNDEQYF	TRBD2	14	TRBV5-1	TRBJ2-7
CASSVDPGQRNEQFF	-	15	TRBV9	TRBJ2-1
CASRAVGSGANVLTF	-	15	TRBV19	TRBJ2-6
CASSQDVSETYEQYF	-	15	TRBV4-1	TRBJ2-7
CASSHGTSGDEQYF	TRBD2	14	TRBV11-3	TRBJ2-7
CASSLEPPNYGYTF	-	14	TRBV5-1	TRBJ1-2
CAWRLAASYEQYF	TRBD2	13	TRBV30	TRBJ2-7
CASSLVGGANTGELFF	-	16	TRBV11-3	TRBJ2-2
CASALRGNTGELFF	-	14	TRBV12-5	TRBJ2-2
CSVARQGDTGELFF	TRBD1	14	TRBV29-1	TRBJ2-2
CASSPQGLPYEQYF	-	14	TRBV6-8	TRBJ2-7
CASSFSPAASTDTQYF	-	16	TRBV28	TRBJ2-3
CASSLEGLAGGRETQYF	TRBD2	17	TRBV11-3	TRBJ2-5
CAWSVNSGNTIYF	-	13	TRBV30	TRBJ1-3
CATSRLAGRETQYF	TRBD2	14	TRBV15	TRBJ2-5
CSVEGTRSSTDTQYF	-	15	TRBV29-1	TRBJ2-3
CASSPRQGRHTEAFF	TRBD1	15	TRBV11-3	TRBJ1-1
CASTRLSGNYGYTF	-	14	TRBV6-8	TRBJ1-2
CASSWDGSPYNEQFF	-	15	TRBV11-3	TRBJ2-1
CASSQDYGNYNEQFF	-	15	TRBV11-3	TRBJ2-1
CASSPTAVGTQYF	-	13	TRBV18	TRBJ2-5
CASSTGATEAFF	TRBD1	12	TRBV10-2	TRBJ1-1
CASGRTAYQPQHF	-	13	TRBV12-5	TRBJ1-5
CASSPLTGTGSTEAFF	TRBD1	16	TRBV6-8	TRBJ1-1
CAISEGPAGGNYGYTF	-	16	TRBV10-3	TRBJ1-2
CASSLGWSNQETQYF	-	15	TRBV7-5	TRBJ2-5
CASRTDRGRVGANVLTF	TRBD1	17	TRBV6-8	TRBJ2-6
CAWKLLNTGELFF	-	13	TRBV30	TRBJ2-2
CASSDGLAGGDTGELFF	TRBD2	17	TRBV6-8	TRBJ2-2
CASSLIAGEQYF	TRBD2	12	TRBV9	TRBJ2-7
CSAYNLIRNDGYTF	-	14	TRBV29-1	TRBJ1-2
CASSPYRGQGPSEQYF	TRBD1	16	TRBV14	TRBJ2-7
CASSRDYGNYNEQFF	TRBD2	15	TRBV11-3	TRBJ2-1